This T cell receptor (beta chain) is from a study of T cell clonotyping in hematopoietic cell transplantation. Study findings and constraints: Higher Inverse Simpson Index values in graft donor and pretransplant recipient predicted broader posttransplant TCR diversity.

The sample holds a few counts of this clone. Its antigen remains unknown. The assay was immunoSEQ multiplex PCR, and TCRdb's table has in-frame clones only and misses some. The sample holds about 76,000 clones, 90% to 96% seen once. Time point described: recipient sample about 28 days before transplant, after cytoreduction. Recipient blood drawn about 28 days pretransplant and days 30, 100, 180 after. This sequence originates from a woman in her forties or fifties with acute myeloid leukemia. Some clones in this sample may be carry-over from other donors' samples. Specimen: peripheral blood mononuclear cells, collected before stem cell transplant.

The CDR3: CAWSPRGSLAEAFF. DNA of the CDR3: TGTGCCTGGAGTCCCCGGGGATCGCTGGCTGAAGCTTTCTTT. The chain recombines TRBV30 with TRBJ1-1; no clear D gene. Trimming left V 2 bases short and J 6 bases short, with 16 bases between. The CDR3 extends over 14 amino acids. Germline values: CDR1 GTSNPN, CDR2 SVGIG (reference sequence).